This T cell receptor (beta chain) was observed in a study of type 1 and type 2 diabetes patients. This CDR3 comprises 15 residues. The V end lost 0 bases, the J end lost 2 bases, and 14 bases lay between the germline ends. CDR1 and CDR2 (germline): DFQATT, SNEGSKA (reference sequence). This clonotype has just one count. The PCR template was genomic DNA. A primer set of 30 forward and 13 reverse primers amplified the CDR3. TCRdb analysed the multiplex PCR reads with MiXCR anew, one entry per CDR3 protein. The table has a few hundred thousand distinct CDR3 sequences, more than 40% seen once; the top ten hold approximately 13%.

The chain links TRBV20-1 to TRBJ2-7; perhaps TRBD2 as D (6 bases). The TCR was taken from a man aged 18-30 years with type 2 diabetes. The sequencing sample was made of peripheral blood mononuclear cells (PBMCs). The CDR3 loop is CSARDALADPYEQYF. Here the CDR3 DNA reads TGCAGTGCTAGAGATGCACTAGCTGACCCCTACGAGCAGTACTTC.